Detailed here is one T cell receptor (beta chain). Its antigen is not identified. The CDR3 is 13 residues long. Germline V gene lookup returns CDR1 MNHEY and CDR2 SVGAGI. J was trimmed by 2 bases and V by 9 bases; bases with no gene match: 5. From unsorted bulk tissue weighing about 18-30 mg, DNA and RNA were co-extracted. The source of the sample is a study of tumor-infiltrating lymphocytes in primary liver carcinoma. Study conclusions and caveats: Present in all five tumor regions were only about 7.5-25% of the top clones. A significantly higher top-250-clone fraction was found in tumors than in blood (p = 0.039).

A constant-region primer primed TCR beta cDNA synthesis from about 0.55 ug of total RNA. What produced the TCR beta libraries was three nested multiplex PCR rounds using slightly modified ARM-PCR. Running around 9 cycles apiece, the first two PCR rounds relied on TRBV1-TRBV30 forward primers together with a C-beta reverse primer. TCRdb analysed the multiplex PCR reads with MiXCR anew, one entry per CDR3 protein. The data show about 120,000 distinct CDR3 sequences, with approximately 70% seen just once and roughly 8.8% held by the top ten. The TCR was taken from a woman in her sixties or seventies with primary liver carcinoma and hepatitis B virus infection. The specimen was liver tumor tissue from sampling region 1. The subset: tumor region T1, superior pole. The rearrangement links TRBV6-5 to TRBJ1-1; 8 bases are shared with TRBD1. The CDR3: CASRQGSNTEAFF. For the CDR3, the DNA is TGTGCCAGTAGACAGGGGTCCAACACTGAAGCTTTCTTT.